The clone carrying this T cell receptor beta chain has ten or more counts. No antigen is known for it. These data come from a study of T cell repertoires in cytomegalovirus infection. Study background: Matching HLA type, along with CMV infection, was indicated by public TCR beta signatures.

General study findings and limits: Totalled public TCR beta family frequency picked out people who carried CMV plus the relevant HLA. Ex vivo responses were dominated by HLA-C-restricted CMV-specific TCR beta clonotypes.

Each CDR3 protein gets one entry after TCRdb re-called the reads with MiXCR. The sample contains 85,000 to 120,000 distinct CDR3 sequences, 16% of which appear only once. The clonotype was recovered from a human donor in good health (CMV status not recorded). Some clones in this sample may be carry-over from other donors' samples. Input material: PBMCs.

The DNA for the CDR3 is TGCGCCAGCAGCCAAGATCTAGAAAACATTCAGTACTTC. Encoded protein: CASSQDLENIQYF. This chain connects TRBV4-3 to TRBJ2-4; D is ambiguous. Trimming cost V 0 bases and J 5 bases, with 5 bases left between them. The CDR3 extends over 13 amino acids. Looked up from germline, CDR1 is LGHNA and CDR2 is YSLEER.